This TCR beta chain is drawn from a study of molecular identifiers for immune sequencing clone quantification. Study conclusions and caveats: Underestimated sizes of highly expanded clones could result from identical TCR molecules that share a barcode. Clones above 20 RNA copies contained over 98% of effector molecules and under 1% of naive molecules.

The CDR3 is 11 amino acids. CDR1 SEHNR and CDR2 FQNEAQ come from the germline V gene (reference sequence). CD8+CD4-CCR7+CD45RA+ sorting gave the naive CD8 T cells. Concerning this clonotype itself: The antigen is undetermined. The junction and the germline gene differ at one end; a read error may be behind it.

It was with previously described methods and listed TCR primers that bulk TCR libraries were made. Each CDR3 protein gets one entry after TCRdb re-called the PCR reads with MiXCR. The sample includes under 350,000 distinct CDR3 sequences, roughly 24% of them seen just once. Material: naive CD8+ T cells from blood, with Jurkat cell RNA spiked in. The subset denotes: FACS-sorted CD8+CD4-CCR7+CD45RA+ naive T cells. The chain has TRBV7-9 and TRBJ2-3; perhaps TRBD1 as D (5 bases). This receptor was taken from a human donor in good health. Some libraries in this study had Jurkat cell RNA spiked in. The CDR3 region is CAGSFTGAQYF. DNA for the CDR3: TGTGCCGGCAGCTTCACAGGTGCGCAGTATTTT.